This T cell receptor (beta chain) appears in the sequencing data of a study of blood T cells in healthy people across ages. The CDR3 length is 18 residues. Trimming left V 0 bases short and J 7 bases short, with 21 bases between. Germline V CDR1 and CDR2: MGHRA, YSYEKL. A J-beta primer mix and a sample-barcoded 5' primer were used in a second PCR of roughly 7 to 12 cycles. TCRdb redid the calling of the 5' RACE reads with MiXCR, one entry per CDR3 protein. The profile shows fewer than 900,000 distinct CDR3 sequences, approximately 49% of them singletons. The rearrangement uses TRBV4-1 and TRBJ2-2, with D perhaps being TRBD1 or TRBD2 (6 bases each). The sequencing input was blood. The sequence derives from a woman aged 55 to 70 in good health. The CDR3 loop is CASSQDRLRGAVLGELFF. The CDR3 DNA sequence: TGCGCCAGCAGCCAAGATCGACTGAGGGGGGCAGTGCTCGGGGAGCTGTTTTTT.